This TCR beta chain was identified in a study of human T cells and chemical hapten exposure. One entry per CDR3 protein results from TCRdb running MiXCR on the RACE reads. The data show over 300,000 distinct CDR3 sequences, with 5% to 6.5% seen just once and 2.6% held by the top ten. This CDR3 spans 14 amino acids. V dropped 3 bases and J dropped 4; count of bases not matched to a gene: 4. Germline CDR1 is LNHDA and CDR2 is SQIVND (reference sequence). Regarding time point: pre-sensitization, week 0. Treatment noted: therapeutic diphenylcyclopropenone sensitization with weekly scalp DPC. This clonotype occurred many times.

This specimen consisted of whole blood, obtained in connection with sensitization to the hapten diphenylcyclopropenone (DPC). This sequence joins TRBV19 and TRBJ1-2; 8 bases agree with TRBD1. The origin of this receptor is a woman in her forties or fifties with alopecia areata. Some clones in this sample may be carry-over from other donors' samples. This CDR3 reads CASSMGQASYGYTF. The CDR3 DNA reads TGTGCCAGTAGTATGGGACAGGCCTCCTATGGCTACACCTTC.